Below, 5 T cell receptor beta chains from the same sample are listed, as sequenced in a study of cytotoxic CD8 clonotypes in ibrutinib-treated CLL. Using immunoSEQ multiplex PCR, the repertoire was profiled, and TCRdb retains in-frame clones only, with some absent. The profile shows just over 200,000 clones, 70% to 75% of them singletons. The sequences come from PBMCs, collected after 12 months of ibrutinib treatment. The receptors here all came from a human donor with chronic lymphocytic leukemia.

The chain couples TRBV6-1 to TRBJ1-6, with no clear D. CDR3 length: 15 residues. Deletions cut 6 bases from V and 0 bases from J, with 9 bases between. The V gene's germline CDR1 is MNHNS and CDR2 SASEGT. CDR3 sequence: CASRLESSYNSPLHF. CDR3 in DNA: TGTGCCAGCAGACTAGAGAGCTCCTATAATTCACCCCTCCACTTT.

The chain couples TRBV25-1 to TRBJ2-2; 7 bases match TRBD1. CDR1 MGHDK and CDR2 SYGVNS come from the germline V gene. The CDR3 loop spans 17 amino acids. V lost 0 bases, J lost 6 bases, and 10 bases stayed unmatched. The CDR3 is CASSEYGLRQGAGELFF. Written as DNA, the CDR3 is TGTGCCAGCAGTGAATATGGCCTGCGGCAGGGGGCCGGGGAGCTGTTTTTT.

This clone has just one count. The chain employs TRBV4-3 and TRBJ2-7, with no clear D. The V gene's germline CDR1 is LGHNA and CDR2 YSLEER. This CDR3 has 16 residues. Deletions cut 0 bases from V and 3 bases from J, with 15 bases between. CDR3 in DNA: TGCGCCAGCAGCCAAGAATGGGCCGGACCCGGCTACGAGCAGTACTTC. This codes for CASSQEWAGPGYEQYF.

The chain carries TRBV2 and TRBJ2-1; D possibly corresponds to TRBD2 (5 bases). The ends were cut back, 10 bases at V and 6 bases at J, with 19 bases in the middle. The CDR3 covers 14 residues. From germline, CDR1 is SNHLY and CDR2 FYNNEI. The CDR3 region is CAKQRSPGPNEQFF. CDR3 in DNA: TGTGCCAAGCAGCGGTCCCCAGGCCCCAATGAGCAGTTCTTC.

The genes are TRBV7-3 and TRBJ1-1, with TRBD1 matching over 7 bases. Germline CDR1 is SGHTA and CDR2 is FQGTGA. This CDR3 region has 14 residues. V lost 5 bases and J lost 1; bases outside the gene matches: 4. CDR3 coding DNA: TGTGCCAGCAGCACTTCAGGGGGGAACACTGAAGCTTTCTTT. It translates to CASSTSGGNTEAFF. Using reference TRBV7-3 and TRBJ1-1 for the parts outside the CDR3, the full variable domain is GAGVSQTPSNKVTEKGKYVELRCDPISGHTALYWYRQSLGQGPEFLIYFQGTGAADDSGLPNDRFFAVRPEGSVSTLKIQRTERGDSAVYLCASSTSGGNTEAFFGQGTRLTVV.